Sequencing of this T cell receptor (beta chain) was carried out in a study of T cell repertoires in cytomegalovirus infection. About the study: Indications came from public TCR beta signatures; they pointed to CMV infection and to a matching HLA type.

Study-wide findings and caveats: Dominant in the ex vivo response were TCR beta clonotypes restricted by HLA-C and specific for CMV.

As to this clonotype: Its antigen remains unidentified. The CDR3 does not end in the conserved phenylalanine or tryptophan, so this is likely a read error.

MiXCR, applied by TCRdb to the reads, yields one record per CDR3 protein. Among 450,000 to 600,000 distinct CDR3 sequences, 10% to 12% were seen once, and the ten largest hold roughly a tenth. The TCR sequence derives from a human donor in good health (CMV status not recorded). Some clones in this sample may be carry-over from other donors' samples. Source material: PBMCs.

The chain's CDR3 is CASRDGLELFV. Written as DNA, the CDR3 is TGTGCTAGTCGAGACGGGCTGGAGCTGTTTGTT. The genes are TRBV28 and TRBJ2-2; D not resolved. CDR1 MDHEN and CDR2 SYDVKM come from the germline V gene. The CDR3 has 11 residues.